What follows are 14 T cell receptor beta chains derived from one specimen sequenced in a study of T-cell memory formation after mild COVID-19. One entry per CDR3 protein results from TCRdb running MiXCR on the 5' RACE reads. Of about 440,000 distinct CDR3 sequences listed, approximately 20% are singletons. Sequences were obtained from PBMCs or a T cell subset sorted from them (not recorded which). Source of these receptors: an adult woman who had mild COVID-19 (a few samples of this study predate the infection). Cell type and time point are not known.

V usage is TRBV12-3 or TRBV12-4 and J usage is TRBJ1-3, with TRBD1 identical over 7 bases. With V trimmed by 6 bases and J by 4 bases, 6 bases remained unmatched. The CDR3 consists of 14 residues. CDR3 in amino acids: CASSPDRTGNTIYF. In nucleotides, the CDR3 is TGTGCCAGCAGCCCGGACAGGACCGGAAACACCATATATTTT.

The gene calls are TRBV7-8 and TRBJ2-2, with 7 bases identical to TRBD2. CDR1 and CDR2 (germline): SGHVS, FQNEAQ. V was pared by 1 base and J by 5 bases, with 4 bases of the junction left unmatched. This CDR3 has 15 amino acids. The CDR3 sequence: CASSLEGGSTGELFF. In DNA, the CDR3 is TGTGCCAGCAGCTTAGAGGGAGGGAGTACCGGGGAGCTGTTTTTT.

This clonotype was observed a handful of times. The chain uses TRBV12-3 or TRBV12-4 and TRBJ1-4; D uncertain. V gave up 2 bases and J gave up 2 bases, with 9 bases separating them. The CDR3 length is 15 residues. Here the CDR3 DNA reads TGTGCCAGCAGTTTATCGGGTGTCACTAATGAAAAACTGTTTTTT. It codes for CASSLSGVTNEKLFF.

The chain couples TRBV14 to TRBJ2-7; weak D call: TRBD2 (5 bases). This CDR3 is built from 17 residues. The germline CDR1 and CDR2 sequences are SGHDN and FVKESK. Trimming left V 4 bases short and J 0 bases short, with 19 bases between. This CDR3 is CASSRGYTRVDSYEQYF. CDR3 bases: TGTGCCAGCAGCCGGGGTTATACTAGGGTTGACTCCTACGAGCAGTACTTC. The full variable domain, in which reference TRBV14 and TRBJ2-7 provide the parts outside the CDR3, is EAGVTQFPSHSVIEKGQTVTLRCDPISGHDNLYWYRRVMGKEIKFLLHFVKESKQDESGMPNNRFLAERTGGTYSTLKVQPAELEDSGVYFCASSRGYTRVDSYEQYFGPGTRLTVT.

This clonotype was observed many times. The V gene is TRBV25-1, the J gene TRBJ2-5; 7 positions match TRBD2. Germline-derived CDR1 and CDR2 are MGHDK and SYGVNS. This CDR3 has 17 amino acids. V was clipped by 2 bases and J by 1 base; unmatched bases: 10. This CDR3 reads CASSEGVAGDTQETQYF. CDR3 nucleotide sequence: TGTGCCAGCAGTGAAGGGGTAGCGGGCGATACCCAAGAGACCCAGTACTTC.

The chain employs TRBV24-1 and TRBJ1-1; TRBD1 matches at 8 bases. This CDR3 contains 15 residues. Trimming took 2 bases from V and 6 from J; bases not matched to a gene: 7. Germline CDR1 is KGHDR and CDR2 is SFDVKD. DNA of the CDR3: TGTGCCACCAGTGATTCGAGGACAGGGAGGCCTGAAGCTTTCTTT. Amino acids: CATSDSRTGRPEAFF.

This chain uses TRBV7-6 with TRBJ2-5; D gene ambiguous. The CDR3 consists of 14 residues. Per germline, CDR1 SGHVS and CDR2 FNYEAQ. V lost 3 bases to trimming and J lost 2 bases, with 10 bases between them. The chain's CDR3 is CASSFQDGQETQYF. In DNA form, the CDR3 reads TGTGCCAGCAGCTTCCAGGATGGACAAGAGACCCAGTACTTC.

The J gene is TRBJ2-3, the V gene TRBV9, with 8 bases fitting TRBD2. CDR1 is SGDLS and CDR2 is YYNGEE in the germline V gene. V dropped 0 bases and J dropped 6; count of bases not matched to a gene: 12. The CDR3 is made up of 17 amino acids. The DNA of the CDR3 is TGTGCCAGCAGCGTAGAAACCGGGACTAGATTACGCGATACGCAGTATTTT. Protein product: CASSVETGTRLRDTQYF.

This clonotype was seen a few times. V is TRBV2 and J is TRBJ2-5, with a possible D match to TRBD1 (5 bases). The V and J ends lost 7 bases and 4 bases respectively, with 13 bases between them. Per the germline V gene, CDR1 is SNHLY and CDR2 is FYNNEI. This CDR3 has 13 amino acids. The CDR3 DNA sequence: TGTGCCAGCAACCAGGGTAGAGGAGAGACCCAGTACTTC. It codes for CASNQGRGETQYF.

The rearrangement uses TRBV12-3 or TRBV12-4 and TRBJ1-1; 8 nucleotides align to TRBD1. The CDR3 extends over 16 amino acids. Trimming removed 7 bases from V and 0 bases from J; junction bases left unmatched: 10. The CDR3 nucleotides are TGTGCCAGCACCCTCCGGACAGGGACCATGAACACTGAAGCTTTCTTT. Amino acids: CASTLRTGTMNTEAFF.

The V call is TRBV6-5, the J call TRBJ1-1, with D uncertain. The CDR3 loop spans 13 amino acids. Germline V gives CDR1 MNHEY, CDR2 SVGAGI. V lost 2 bases, J lost 6 bases, and 10 bases lay in between. The CDR3 here is CASSYVRYAEAFF. Here the CDR3 DNA reads TGTGCCAGCAGTTACGTCAGGTACGCTGAAGCTTTCTTT.

This clonotype was seen more than once but under ten times. The rearrangement joins TRBV18 to TRBJ1-5; TRBD1 is a possible D gene (5 bases). Between the trimmed V and J ends, which lost 3 bases and 7 bases, there was a span of 19 bases. The CDR3 length is 16 residues. Germline-derived CDR1 and CDR2 are KGHSH and LQKENI. CDR3 amino acids: CASSPRDRDIGQPQHF. The CDR3 DNA sequence: TGTGCCAGCTCACCGCGGGACCGCGACATAGGGCAGCCCCAGCATTTT.

This clonotype has only a few counts. The chain employs TRBV25-1 and TRBJ2-3; TRBD1 aligns across 7 bases. Trimming at V came to 8 bases and at J to 6 bases, leaving 5 bases not matched to a gene. CDR3 length equals 12 residues. Germline V gives CDR1 MGHDK, CDR2 SYGVNS. The CDR3 loop reads CASCQGVDTQYF. For the CDR3, the DNA is TGTGCCAGCTGCCAGGGGGTGGATACGCAGTATTTT. Using reference TRBV25-1 and TRBJ2-3 for the parts outside the CDR3, the full variable domain is EADIYQTPRYLVIGTGKKITLECSQTMGHDKMYWYQQDPGMELHLIHYSYGVNSTEKGDLSSESTVSRIRTEHFPLTLESARPSHTSQYLCASCQGVDTQYFGPGTRLTVL.

Many counts were recorded for this clonotype. J is TRBJ2-3 and V is TRBV7-9; D is perhaps TRBD1 or TRBD2 (5 bases each). Trimming removed 2 bases from V and 3 bases from J, with 12 bases in between. The germline V gene encodes CDR1 SEHNR and CDR2 FQNEAQ (reference sequence). This CDR3 has 15 amino acids. The DNA for the CDR3 is TGTGCCAGCAGCTTATTCCAGGGCGGGACAGATACGCAGTATTTT. Its protein is CASSLFQGGTDTQYF.